Reported below is one T cell receptor (beta chain). Its cognate antigen is unknown. These data belong to a study of Siglec-9 on CD8 T cells in melanoma. Study-level findings and limits: In melanoma tumors, a Siglec-9-marked effector memory CD8+ subset reportedly appeared to accumulate.

The data were produced by immunoSEQ multiplex PCR, yet TCRdb's version contains in-frame clones alone and is incomplete. In the table there are about 36,000 clones, approximately 84% of which are singletons. V shed 3 bases and J 6 bases; nucleotides not matched to a gene: 12. CDR1 is ENHRY and CDR2 is SYGVKD in the germline V gene. The CDR3 extends over 17 amino acids. Sequenced: Siglec-9- CD8+ T cells sorted from blood. The V gene is TRBV10-3, the J gene TRBJ2-2; 8 bases match TRBD1. The source is a human donor in good health. The CDR3 nucleotides are TGTGCCATCAGTGATCTTCAGGGGGCGGGTACCTCCGGGGAGCTGTTTTTT. It is translated as CAISDLQGAGTSGELFF.